These 30 T cell receptor beta chains originate from one sample sequenced in a study of cytomegalovirus exposure and HLA in healthy donors. PCR was performed using 60 Vbeta and 13 Jbeta primers. Assay used: immunoSEQ multiplex PCR; TCRdb lists only in-frame clones, some missing. The sample holds about 150,000 clones; around 10% are singletons and the top ten take approximately 1.8%. Sequences were obtained from PBMCs. The source of these receptors is a male donor in good health and CMV-seronegative.

The J gene is TRBJ2-2, the V gene TRBV27; weak D call: TRBD2 (7 bases). Trimming stripped 5 bases from V and 3 bases from J, with 16 bases between. This CDR3 region has 16 residues. Germline V gives CDR1 MNHEY, CDR2 SMNVEV (reference sequence). This CDR3 reads CASSHRGGFYTGELFF. The CDR3 bases are TGTGCCAGCAGTCATAGGGGGGGCTTTTACACCGGGGAGCTGTTTTTT.

The gene calls are TRBV2 and TRBJ2-4; 10 bases agree with TRBD2. The CDR3 contains 15 residues. With 3 bases clipped from V and 8 bases from J, the junction kept 7 bases outside the gene matches. Looked up from germline, CDR1 is SNHLY and CDR2 is FYNNEI. CDR3: CASSDPSGSPHIQYF. For the CDR3, the DNA is TGTGCCAGCAGTGATCCTAGCGGGAGTCCCCACATTCAGTACTTC.

This chain connects TRBV7-9 to TRBJ1-2; TRBD1 matches at 8 bases. The CDR3 is 15 residues long. Germline lookup yields CDR1 SEHNR and CDR2 FQNEAQ (reference sequence). The J segment lost 4 bases and the V segment lost 2 bases, leaving 6 bases of the junction unmatched. The CDR3 loop reads CASSLTGGAGYGYTF. The CDR3 DNA reads as TGTGCCAGCAGCTTAACAGGGGGGGCCGGCTATGGCTACACCTTC.

In the case of this clone: Relative to the germline gene, one junction end is altered; a read error may explain this. The V gene is TRBV10-2, the J gene TRBJ1-5; D is undetermined. This CDR3 is built from 14 residues. Germline lookup yields CDR1 WSHSY and CDR2 SAAADI. Here the CDR3 DNA reads TGCGCCAGCAACTGGGGAGGGCAGAATCAGCCCCAGAATTTT. Its protein product is CASNWGGQNQPQNF.

This clone was seen a few times. This sequence joins TRBV5-1 and TRBJ2-5; D is perhaps TRBD2 (5 bases). The CDR3 sequence is 14 residues long. V gave up 0 bases and J gave up 4 bases, with 10 bases separating them. CDR1 and CDR2 (germline): SGHRS, YFSETQ. The CDR3 here is CASSLAYGGETQYF. The CDR3 DNA reads as TGCGCCAGCAGCTTGGCCTACGGAGGAGAGACCCAGTACTTC. The full variable domain, its missing parts supplied by reference TRBV5-1 and TRBJ2-5, is KAGVTQTPRYLIKTRGQQVTLSCSPISGHRSVSWYQQTPGQGLQFLFEYFSETQRNKGNFPGRFSGRQFSNSRSEMNVSTLELGDSALYLCASSLAYGGETQYFGPGTRLLVL.

The rearrangement joins TRBV5-1 to TRBJ1-6; TRBD1 is a possible D gene (6 bases). There are 14 residues in the CDR3. Germline assignment: CDR1 SGHRS and CDR2 YFSETQ. V lost 2 bases, J lost 10 bases, and 13 bases lay in between. Here the CDR3 DNA reads TGCGCCAGCAGCTTAACAGGGTACGGCTCACCCCTCCACTTT. Residues: CASSLTGYGSPLHF.

This clone was seen a handful of times. The rearrangement uses TRBV28 and TRBJ1-2; 12 bases match TRBD1. CDR1 is MDHEN, CDR2 SYDVKM, per germline. This CDR3 spans 16 amino acids. The V and J ends lost 4 bases and 5 bases, in that order; junction bases with no gene match: 8. The CDR3 nucleotides read TGTGCCAGCAGTTCGCCACCGGGACAGGGGGCGTATGGCTACACCTTC. This gives the protein CASSSPPGQGAYGYTF.

The J gene is TRBJ2-2, the V gene TRBV9; D uncertain. The V gene's germline CDR1 is SGDLS and CDR2 YYNGEE. CDR3 length: 15 residues. V lost 0 bases and J lost 4, with 10 bases in between. The CDR3 nucleotides read TGTGCCAGCAGCGTAGCCCCCCAGGCCACCGGGGAGCTGTTTTTT. This translates into CASSVAPQATGELFF. The variable domain in full, with the rest retrieved from reference TRBV9 and TRBJ2-2, is DSGVTQTPKHLITATGQRVTLRCSPRSGDLSVYWYQQSLDQGLQFLIQYYNGEERAKGNILERFSAQQFPDLHSELNLSSLELGDSALYFCASSVAPQATGELFFGEGSRLTVL.

This chain uses TRBV19 with TRBJ1-5; unclear D gene. Germline V gene data show CDR1 as LNHDA and CDR2 as SQIVND (reference sequence). Between the trimmed V and J ends, which lost 7 bases and 7 bases, there was a span of 26 bases. The CDR3 has 17 residues. CDR3: CASTLRHSNSGRQPQHF. Here the CDR3 DNA reads TGTGCCAGTACCCTTCGGCACTCTAACTCGGGTAGACAGCCCCAGCATTTT.

The J gene is TRBJ1-1, the V gene TRBV6-5; 7 nucleotides match TRBD1. CDR3 length: 14 amino acids. Germline CDR1 and CDR2: MNHEY and SVGAGI. The trim removed 0 bases at V and 4 bases at J, leaving 2 bases unmatched. CDR3 in DNA: TGTGCCAGCAGTTACTCCCGACAGGGCACTGAAGCTTTCTTT. Translated: CASSYSRQGTEAFF.

The gene calls are TRBV28 and TRBJ1-2; the match to TRBD1 covers 8 bases. With 3 bases clipped from V and 2 bases from J, the junction kept 5 bases outside the gene matches. There are 15 residues in the CDR3. The germline V gene has CDR1 MDHEN and CDR2 SYDVKM. DNA for the CDR3: TGTGCCAGCAGTTTGATCAGGGGGCGGAACTATGGCTACACCTTC. It yields the protein CASSLIRGRNYGYTF.

This clone has only a few counts. The chain has TRBV27 and TRBJ2-3, with D perhaps matching TRBD2 (6 bases). The V and J ends lost 0 bases and 6 bases respectively, with 19 bases between them. The CDR3 consists of 17 residues. Germline-derived CDR1 and CDR2 are MNHEY and SMNVEV (reference sequence). CDR3 loop: CASSLSGIGGLYDTQYF. The CDR3, as DNA: TGTGCCAGCAGTTTATCGGGAATTGGGGGGTTGTACGATACGCAGTATTTT.

The rearrangement links TRBV18 to TRBJ2-7, with D maybe TRBD2 (6 bases). CDR3 length: 14 residues. CDR1 KGHSH and CDR2 LQKENI come from the germline V gene. V shed 3 bases and J shed 3 bases, with 12 bases lying between them. The DNA of the CDR3 is TGTGCCAGCTCACCGTCTGGGGGAGGCTACGAGCAGTACTTC. It translates to CASSPSGGGYEQYF.

This clone has a handful of counts. This chain connects TRBV21-1 to TRBJ2-1; TRBD2, the D gene given by the table, was not confirmed from the DNA. TRBV21-1 is termed a pseudogene. CDR3 length: 14 residues. CDR3 protein: CASTLAGNYNEQFF. The DNA for the CDR3 is TGTGCCAGCACACTAGCGGGGAACTACAATGAGCAGTTCTTC.

CDR3 sequence: CASSSDREGLTPPIYF. The DNA of the CDR3 is TGTGCCAGCAGTTCCGACAGGGAAGGTTTGACCCCCCCGATATATTTT. V and J are TRBV5-4 and TRBJ1-3, with 7 bases aligning to TRBD1. The germline CDR1 and CDR2 sequences are SGHNT and YYREEE (reference sequence). The ends lost 5 bases at V and 13 bases at J; junction bases unmatched: 21. The CDR3 runs 16 residues.

The rearrangement joins TRBV27 to TRBJ2-2, with TRBD2 matching 13 bases. The germline V gene encodes CDR1 MNHEY and CDR2 SMNVEV (reference sequence). The CDR3 covers 16 residues. V dropped 6 bases and J dropped 6; count of bases not matched to a gene: 7. CDR3 amino acids: CASSPTSGGAPGELFF. CDR3 DNA: TGTGCCAGCAGCCCTACTAGCGGGGGGGCCCCCGGGGAGCTGTTTTTT.

CDR3 sequence: CASSLGRTNEKLFF. The CDR3 region has the DNA TGTGCCAGCAGCTTAGGGAGGACTAATGAAAAACTGTTTTTT. The chain employs TRBV7-8 and TRBJ1-4; D gene uncertain. The CDR3 sequence is 14 residues long. V was cut by 1 base and J by 2 bases, with 5 bases left in between. Per the germline V gene, CDR1 is SGHVS and CDR2 is FQNEAQ.

The chain recombines TRBV28 with TRBJ1-1; no clear D. Germline V lookup: CDR1 MDHEN, CDR2 SYDVKM. V lost 2 bases to trimming and J lost 7 bases, with 5 bases between them. The CDR3 is made up of 11 amino acids. In DNA, the CDR3 is TGTGCCAGCAGTTTAGCCAGTGAAGCTTTCTTT. As protein: CASSLASEAFF.

The chain employs TRBV7-3 and TRBJ1-2; D not certain. The CDR3 covers 15 residues. Germline V gene sequence: CDR1 SGHTA, CDR2 FQGTGA. V lost 2 bases to trimming and J lost 4 bases, with 14 bases between them. The CDR3 DNA follows: TGTGCCAGCAGCTTAGATGGAGGGCTACTCTATGGCTACACCTTC. Translation: CASSLDGGLLYGYTF.

The chain recombines TRBV7-2 with TRBJ2-7; 7 bases align to TRBD1. With 5 bases clipped from V and 3 bases from J, the junction kept 10 bases outside the gene matches. Germline assignment: CDR1 SGHTA and CDR2 FQGNSA. The CDR3 extends over 15 amino acids. This chain's CDR3 is CASSPSRQGRYEQYF. The DNA for the CDR3 is TGTGCCAGCAGCCCTTCGCGACAGGGTCGCTACGAGCAGTACTTC.

The chain recombines TRBV27 with TRBJ2-1; D may be TRBD1 (5 bases). Germline lookup yields CDR1 MNHEY and CDR2 SMNVEV (reference sequence). The CDR3 is made up of 14 amino acids. V gave up 5 bases and J gave up 3 bases, with 11 bases separating them. The CDR3 DNA follows: TGTGCCAGCAGTGACCAGGGCGGCTACAATGAGCAGTTCTTC. Its translation is CASSDQGGYNEQFF.

The chain couples TRBV4-2 to TRBJ2-1, with 14 bases aligning to TRBD2. This CDR3 comprises 20 residues. Trimming removed 3 bases from V and 0 bases from J; junction bases left unmatched: 10. Germline V CDR1 and CDR2: LGHNA, YNFKEQ. The CDR3 sequence: CASSHLPGTSGSFSYNEQFF. CDR3 nucleotide sequence: TGTGCCAGCAGCCATCTTCCCGGGACTAGCGGGAGTTTCTCCTACAATGAGCAGTTCTTC.

V gene TRBV11-2 combines with J gene TRBJ1-4; D not certain. The CDR3 consists of 12 residues. The germline CDR1 and CDR2 sequences are SGHAT and FQNNGV. Trimming pared 8 bases from V and 8 bases from J, leaving 12 bases between. The CDR3 DNA sequence: TGTGCCAGCCACGGGGAAATGGAAAAACTGTTTTTT. Residues: CASHGEMEKLFF.

The J gene is TRBJ1-1, the V gene TRBV29-1; the D gene is possibly TRBD1 (5 bases). Germline lookup yields CDR1 SQVTM and CDR2 ANQGSEA. V lost 5 bases, J lost 1 base, and 5 bases lay in between. The CDR3 has 11 amino acids. The CDR3: CSVRGNTEAFF. The CDR3 DNA reads TGCAGCGTTAGGGGGAACACTGAAGCTTTCTTT.

This clone occurred a few times. The V gene is TRBV5-1, the J gene TRBJ2-2, with TRBD1 matching over 9 bases. Trimming cost V 5 bases and J 3 bases; bases outside gene matches: 5. Germline CDR1 SGHRS, CDR2 YFSETQ. The CDR3 is made up of 15 amino acids. DNA for the CDR3: TGCGCCAGCAGGTCGGGACAGGGTTACACCGGGGAGCTGTTTTTT. Its protein is CASRSGQGYTGELFF.

This chain joins TRBV7-2 and TRBJ1-1; D perhaps matches TRBD1 (5 bases). This CDR3 has 15 residues. Germline CDR1 and CDR2: SGHTA and FQGNSA. Trimming took 5 bases from V and 3 from J, leaving 16 bases between them. CDR3 loop: CASSRWGQKDTEAFF. CDR3 DNA sequence: TGTGCCAGCAGCCGGTGGGGCCAGAAGGACACTGAAGCTTTCTTT.

J is TRBJ2-1 and V is TRBV7-9; D remains ambiguous. The germline V gene encodes CDR1 SEHNR and CDR2 FQNEAQ (reference sequence). The CDR3 totals 14 residues. The ends were cut back, 5 bases at V and 5 bases at J, with 13 bases in the middle. DNA for the CDR3: TGTGCCAGCAGCCCCGACACGAACAACAATGAGCAGTTCTTC. Translating it yields CASSPDTNNNEQFF.

The DNA for the CDR3 is TGTGCCAGCAGCCGGGGGGGGAGGGACACCGGGGAGCTGTTTTTT. Translated: CASSRGGRDTGELFF. The J gene is TRBJ2-2, the V gene TRBV28; TRBD2 matches 8 bases. Germline trimming cut 6 bases from V and 3 bases from J; bases unmatched to any gene: 6. The CDR3 loop spans 15 amino acids. CDR1 is MDHEN and CDR2 is SYDVKM in the germline V gene.

This clone has a handful of counts. The chain recombines TRBV4-3 with TRBJ2-3; 7 bases line up with TRBD1. The germline V gene encodes CDR1 LGHNA and CDR2 YSLEER. V shed 6 bases and J 1 base; nucleotides not matched to a gene: 13. The CDR3 extends over 17 amino acids. In DNA, the CDR3 is TGCGCCAGCAGTCGAGGGACAGCCGGCTACCGCACAGATACGCAGTATTTT. It translates to CASSRGTAGYRTDTQYF.

In this sample, this clone turned up a few times. The chain employs TRBV7-2 and TRBJ2-7, with D unresolved. The CDR3 is made up of 14 amino acids. CDR1 is SGHTA and CDR2 is FQGNSA in the germline V gene. The germline V and J ends were trimmed by 0 bases and 2 bases, with 8 bases remaining between them. The CDR3 DNA follows: TGTGCCAGCAGCTTAGCGGCGGCCACCTACGAGCAGTACTTC. Protein: CASSLAAATYEQYF.